Below are 19 T cell receptor beta chains sequenced from a single sample in a study of T cell clonality in common variable immunodeficiency. The protocol was immunoSEQ multiplex PCR, while the TCRdb copy is restricted to in-frame clones and leaves out a portion. The sample holds 42,000 or so clones, and no clone turns up only once. The sample was peripheral blood mononuclear cells. These receptor sequences come from a person aged 18 to 70 in good health.

This clone was recorded at least ten times. The CDR3 end is not reached by the read, which stops 3 residues before it; the germline J gene fills it in. This rearrangement joins TRBV7-2 to TRBJ1-2, with 7 bases that match TRBD1. Unmatched junction bases numbered 10, after V lost 5 bases and J lost 4 bases. Germline assignment: CDR1 SGHTA and CDR2 FQGNSA. This CDR3 has 15 amino acids. The CDR3 bases that were read are TGTGCCAGCAGCGAGGGAGTTGGACAGGTCTATGGC. Translating gives CASSEGVGQVYG. The whole CDR3 sequence is CASSEGVGQVYGYTF.

At least ten counts were recorded for this clone. The DNA ends 3 residues before the CDR3 does, and the rest of the CDR3 is filled in from the germline J gene. The chain couples TRBV20-1 to TRBJ1-6; 8 nucleotides align to TRBD1. The germline V gene has CDR1 DFQATT and CDR2 SNEGSKA (reference sequence). The V and J ends lost 5 bases and 8 bases, in that order; junction bases with no gene match: 5. This CDR3 region has 13 residues. The sequenced CDR3 bases are TGCAGTGCTCAAGGACAGGGAGATTCACCC. Its translation: CSAQGQGDSP. The full CDR3 sequence reads CSAQGQGDSPLHF.

This clone was detected ten times or more. With the read ending 3 residues before the CDR3 end, the germline J gene is used to fill in that end. The chain employs TRBV24-1 and TRBJ2-2; no definite D call. CDR1 and CDR2 (germline): KGHDR, SFDVKD. V shed 4 bases and J shed 4 bases, with 15 bases lying between them. The CDR3 is 16 residues long. This chain's CDR3 is CATSDSGWSGTGELFF. The part of the CDR3 DNA that was read is TGTGCCACCAGTGACTCCGGATGGTCGGGCACCGGGGAG.

This clone was detected ten times or more. The read halts 3 residues ahead of the CDR3 end, with the missing end drawn from the germline J gene. The J gene is TRBJ1-6, the V gene TRBV20-1; 8 bases map to TRBD1. V gave up 5 bases and J gave up 7 bases; unmatched junction bases: 4. CDR3 length: 13 amino acids. Germline V gene data show CDR1 as DFQATT and CDR2 as SNEGSKA (reference sequence). CDR3 DNA (partial): TGCAGTGCTCCCCGGGACAGGAATTCACCC. Its translation: CSAPRDRNSP. The CDR3 in full is CSAPRDRNSPLHF.

This clone was detected a few times. Coverage ceases 3 residues before the CDR3 finishes, and the germline J gene fills in the end. The chain has TRBV19 and TRBJ1-1; 9 nucleotides match TRBD1. The germline CDR1 and CDR2 sequences are LNHDA and SQIVND (reference sequence). The CDR3 loop spans 15 amino acids. Losses at the gene ends were 1 base for V and 5 bases for J; bases not matched to a gene: 5. The CDR3 region is CASSIAGQGRTEAFF. The DNA read from the CDR3 is TGTGCCAGTAGTATAGCCGGACAGGGGAGGACTGAA.

This clone was observed at least ten times. The CDR3 end lies 3 residues beyond the end of the read and is filled in from the germline J gene. This chain connects TRBV20-1 to TRBJ2-1; the D is unclear. This CDR3 comprises 12 residues. Germline CDR1 and CDR2: DFQATT and SNEGSKA (reference sequence). Trimming cost V 3 bases and J 6 bases, with 9 bases left between them. The sequenced part of the CDR3 DNA is TGCAGTGCTAGGAGCCTTCTCAATGAG. Residues: CSARSLLNE. The complete CDR3 sequence is CSARSLLNEQFF.

About this clone itself: This likely reflects a read error, since a far larger clone is one base away. The CDR3 end falls 3 residues outside the read, so it is completed with the germline J gene. The rearrangement links TRBV7-2 to TRBJ2-1; 8 nucleotides align to TRBD1. V lost 2 bases to trimming and J lost 8 bases; unmatched junction nucleotides: 8. CDR1 and CDR2 from the germline V gene are SGHTA and FQGNSA. The CDR3 sequence is 15 residues long. The CDR3 sequence: CASSLKGAGGYEQFF. The sequenced CDR3 bases are TGTGCCAGCAGCTTAAAGGGCGCAGGGGGCTATGAG.

The sample holds many counts of this clone. Sequencing ends 3 residues short of the CDR3 end; the germline J gene provides the rest. The chain couples TRBV5-1 to TRBJ2-7, with a weak D call TRBD2 (5 bases). The V gene's germline CDR1 is SGHRS and CDR2 YFSETQ. V was clipped by 1 base and J by 1 base, with 15 bases between them. This CDR3 has 16 amino acids. The CDR3 spells CASSLPHPSRSYEQYF. The sequenced part of the CDR3 DNA is TGCGCCAGCAGCTTGCCCCACCCTAGCCGATCCTACGAG.

With regard to this clone: The DNA ends 3 residues before the CDR3 does, and the rest of the CDR3 is filled in from the germline J gene. The chain couples TRBV7-8 to TRBJ2-7, with 8 bases aligning to TRBD2. CDR3 length equals 17 residues. The V gene's germline CDR1 is SGHVS and CDR2 FQNEAQ. The trim removed 5 bases at V and 0 bases at J, leaving 12 bases unmatched. The CDR3 protein is CASSPGGPGRSSYEQYF. CDR3 DNA, as far as it was read: TGTGCCAGCAGCCCGGGGGGGCCGGGACGGAGCTCCTACGAG.

This clone came up a few times. The CDR3 extends 3 residues past the end of the read, so its final part is completed from the germline J gene. This chain joins TRBV19 and TRBJ2-7; 9 bases line up with TRBD1. CDR3 size: 16 residues. CDR1 and CDR2 from the germline V gene are LNHDA and SQIVND (reference sequence). V shed 6 bases and J 6 bases; nucleotides not matched to a gene: 15. This chain's CDR3 is CASSLPGGQGIVEQYF. Partial CDR3 DNA: TGTGCCAGTAGCCTCCCGGGGGGACAGGGAATTGTCGAG.

This clone was seen many times. The CDR3 is cut off 3 residues early in the read; its end comes from the germline J gene. V usage is TRBV5-6 and J usage is TRBJ2-7; the D gene is possibly TRBD1 (6 bases). From germline, CDR1 is SGHDT and CDR2 YYEEEE. The CDR3 is made up of 14 amino acids. With 4 bases removed from V and 1 base from J, the gap between germline ends came to 12 bases. The CDR3 reads CASSGRQASYEQYF. CDR3 DNA (partial): TGTGCCAGCAGCGGCCGACAGGCTTCCTACGAG.

Comments on this clone: The read terminates 3 residues before the CDR3 end, so the remaining end is supplied by the germline J gene. The chain is built from TRBV19 and TRBJ1-1, with TRBD1 matching over 10 bases. V lost 5 bases to trimming and J lost 0 bases; unmatched junction nucleotides: 6. The CDR3 covers 16 residues. Germline V gene lookup returns CDR1 LNHDA and CDR2 SQIVND (reference sequence). The CDR3 loop is CASSPWTGGMNTEAFF. Incomplete CDR3 DNA: TGTGCCAGTAGTCCCTGGACAGGGGGTATGAACACTGAA.

This clone was seen repeatedly, ten times or more. The part of the CDR3 DNA that was read is TGTGCCAGCAGTCTCGGACTAGACGCAGATACG. It encodes CASSLGLDADT. The whole CDR3 is CASSLGLDADTQYF. The chain combines TRBV4-2 with TRBJ2-3; 7 positions match TRBD2. Read coverage stops 3 residues before the CDR3 terminus; the germline J gene supplies the remainder. The ends lost 6 bases at V and 4 bases at J; junction bases unmatched: 7. The V gene's germline CDR1 is LGHNA and CDR2 YNFKEQ. The CDR3 length is 14 residues.

This clone was counted ten times or more. Read data end 3 residues before the CDR3 end; the end is taken from the germline J gene. The rearrangement links TRBV5-1 to TRBJ2-3; D is uncertain. The length of the CDR3 is 14 residues. Trimming removed 0 bases from V and 4 bases from J, with 9 bases in between. CDR1 SGHRS and CDR2 YFSETQ come from the germline V gene. Partial CDR3 DNA: TGCGCCAGCAGCTTGGGCACTTTGGCAGATACG. Translated, it gives CASSLGTLADT. The entire CDR3 sequence reads CASSLGTLADTQYF.

This clone came up many times. The read ends 3 residues before the CDR3 terminus; that terminus is restored from the germline J gene. This rearrangement joins TRBV20-1 to TRBJ2-3; 8 positions match TRBD2. CDR1 and CDR2 from the germline V gene are DFQATT and SNEGSKA (reference sequence). CDR3 size: 15 residues. The sequenced CDR3 bases are TGCAGTGCTAGAGACTCGGGACTAGATTTAGAGACG. Its protein is CSARDSGLDLET. The CDR3, in full, reads CSARDSGLDLETQYF.

This clone was detected ten times or more. Read sequence stops 3 residues before the CDR3 end, and the germline J gene provides the missing end. The rearrangement links TRBV6-1 to TRBJ2-7; D unresolved. CDR3 length: 15 residues. Between the trimmed V and J ends, which lost 4 bases and 2 bases, there was a span of 15 bases. Germline CDR1 reads MNHNS; CDR2 reads SASEGT. CDR3 DNA (partial): TGTGCCAGCAGTGCGCCGTCCTTAGCAGCCTACGAG. Translated: CASSAPSLAAYE. The entire CDR3 sequence reads CASSAPSLAAYEQYF.

This clone has at least ten counts. The CDR3 goes on 3 residues after the read ends, and that part is filled in from the germline J gene. The gene calls are TRBV20-1 and TRBJ1-2, with 7 bases that match TRBD1. The CDR3 length is 15 residues. From germline, CDR1 is DFQATT and CDR2 SNEGSKA (reference sequence). The J segment lost 7 bases and the V segment lost 1 base, leaving 12 bases of the junction unmatched. The CDR3 sequence: CSARATTGQGAGYTF. CDR3 bases read: TGCAGTGCTAGAGCTACGACAGGGCAAGGAGCTGGC.

This clone was found many times. The observed sequence ends 3 residues before the CDR3 terminus, with the missing tail filled in from the germline J gene. The chain has TRBV9 and TRBJ2-5; 9 nucleotides match TRBD2. Trimming removed 0 bases from V and 5 bases from J; junction bases left unmatched: 5. CDR1 is SGDLS, CDR2 YYNGEE, per germline. CDR3 length: 15 amino acids. The sequenced part of the CDR3 DNA is TGTGCCAGCAGCGTAGTCGCGGGAGGGAAGGAGACC. This gives the protein CASSVVAGGKET. The full CDR3 protein reads CASSVVAGGKETQYF. Filled out from reference TRBV9 and TRBJ2-5, the complete variable domain reads DSGVTQTPKHLITATGQRVTLRCSPRSGDLSVYWYQQSLDQGLQFLIQYYNGEERAKGNILERFSAQQFPDLHSELNLSSLELGDSALYFCASSVVAGGKETQYFGPGTRLLVL.

This clone was recorded many times. The read gets to within 3 residues of the CDR3 end, and the germline J gene fills in the rest. V and J are TRBV20-1 and TRBJ2-3; TRBD2 is a possible D gene (5 bases). CDR1 and CDR2 from the germline V gene are DFQATT and SNEGSKA (reference sequence). V dropped 6 bases and J dropped 6 bases, with 19 bases sitting between them. This CDR3 comprises 14 residues. This CDR3 is CSAESMVRADTQYF. Incomplete CDR3 DNA: TGCAGTGCCGAGTCCATGGTGAGGGCGGATACG.